Below, one T cell receptor (beta chain) is given with its context. This clonotype occurred a few times. Its antigen is not yet known. No per-base quality is available; no much larger clone lies one base away. In light of the paper, this sample's time point label describes: approximately 47 days after influenza vaccine administration. The data were taken from a study of response to subunit inactivated influenza vaccine (dated by TCRdb to between 2017 and 2018). About the study as a whole: The study used deep quantitative T cell receptor repertoire profiling to track responses to a trivalent subunit inactivated influenza vaccine.

The CDR3 holds 18 amino acids from the cysteine to the phenylalanine. The sequence is cut down to CDR3 DNA, 54 bases in frame from base 1. The V end gives up 1 base and the J end 2 bases, leaving 7 bases in the junction not matched to a gene. The germline V gene (reference sequence) yields MNHEY for CDR1 and SMNVEV for CDR2. The library came from RT-PCR. Sequencer: Illumina HiSeq 2500. TCRdb reprocessed the public reads (quality trimming at Q25 with fastp, clone calling with MiXCR) and kept in-frame beta chains. Rows are unified per CDR3 protein, each entry keeping the most common DNA and genes. The sample table holds hundreds of thousands of distinct CDR3 sequences, of which 10% to 15% were seen once. The ten largest clonotypes hold around 14% of the sample. What the research found in general, with its limitations: It was suggested by the authors that each seasonal influenza vaccination may recruit only a limited number of new T cells.

This receptor was taken from a man aged 50 to 59 who received an inactivated influenza vaccine. Donor details come from another sample of the same person, matched by shared clones. The starting material was PBMCs from blood, obtained about 6 weeks after vaccination. The rearranged chain carries TRBV27 and TRBJ2-2; 10 bases in between match TRBD2. The CDR3 has the sequence CASSLFALAGGNTGELFF. The sequence in DNA is TGTGCCAGCAGTTTATTTGCATTAGCGGGAGGAAACACCGGGGAGCTGTTTTTT.